These 24 T cell receptor beta chains were all obtained from the same sample, sequenced in a study of shared clonotypes between healthy human individuals. TCRdb's table, derived via immunoSEQ multiplex PCR, lists solely in-frame clones and lacks some. The sample has 400,000 to 600,000 clones, roughly 80% seen once; the top ten hold 13%. The sequencing input was PBMCs. All receptors derive from a woman in her forties in good health. Some clones in this sample may be carry-over from other donors' samples.

This chain connects TRBV27 to TRBJ2-7; 10 bases align to TRBD1. CDR3 length equals 15 residues. Germline V CDR1 and CDR2: MNHEY, SMNVEV (reference sequence). V lost 3 bases, J lost 2 bases, and 4 bases stayed unmatched. In DNA form, the CDR3 reads TGTGCCAGCAGTTTTGGTGGGACAGGGGCCTACGAGCAGTACTTC. Amino acids: CASSFGGTGAYEQYF.

The chain combines TRBV7-8 with TRBJ2-2; D ambiguous. The V and J ends lost 1 base and 4 bases respectively, with 25 bases between them. This CDR3 region has 20 residues. Germline CDR1 and CDR2: SGHVS and FQNEAQ. The CDR3 region has the DNA TGTGCCAGCAGCTTAGATTTCGATCTTCTGGAGTACCCATCCACCGGGGAGCTGTTTTTT. This encodes CASSLDFDLLEYPSTGELFF.

J is TRBJ2-1 and V is TRBV5-6; D may correspond to TRBD1 or TRBD2 (5 bases each). Germline lookup yields CDR1 SGHDT and CDR2 YYEEEE. The V end lost 6 bases, the J end lost 3 bases, and 13 bases lay between the germline ends. The CDR3 has 14 residues. This chain's CDR3 is CASKRDGSYNEQFF. The CDR3 DNA reads TGTGCCAGCAAACGGGACGGAAGCTACAATGAGCAGTTCTTC. The full variable domain, in which reference TRBV5-6 and TRBJ2-1 provide the parts outside the CDR3, is DAGVTQSPTHLIKTRGQQVTLRCSPKSGHDTVSWYQQALGQGPQFIFQYYEEEERQRGNFPDRFSGHQFPNYSSELNVNALLLGDSALYLCASKRDGSYNEQFFGPGTRLTVL.

The chain joins TRBV28 to TRBJ1-2; D call uncertain. Germline-derived CDR1 and CDR2 are MDHEN and SYDVKM. Deletions cut 4 bases from V and 5 bases from J, with 8 bases between. The CDR3 is made up of 12 amino acids. In DNA, the CDR3 is TGTGCCAGCAGTTCTCCGGATTATGGCTACACCTTC. Its translation: CASSSPDYGYTF.

The chain links TRBV5-4 to TRBJ2-7; tentative D call: TRBD1 (6 bases). The CDR3 sequence is 14 residues long. Trimming shortened V by 4 bases and J by 7 bases, and 18 bases separated the two germline ends. Germline CDR1 SGHNT, CDR2 YYREEE (reference sequence). CDR3 sequence reads: CASSPSQGSGEQYF. For the CDR3, the DNA is TGTGCCAGCAGCCCCTCGCAGGGGTCAGGAGAGCAGTACTTC.

This sequence joins TRBV15 and TRBJ2-1; possible D gene TRBD1, 6 bases. Deletions cut 0 bases from V and 5 bases from J, with 11 bases between. Germline V CDR1 and CDR2: LNHNV, YYDKDF (reference sequence). This CDR3 contains 15 residues. The CDR3 here is CATSRDQGIDNEQFF. CDR3 nucleotides: TGTGCCACCAGCAGAGATCAGGGGATCGACAATGAGCAGTTCTTC. Based on the CDR3 plus reference TRBV15 and TRBJ2-1, the full variable domain is DAMVIQNPRYQVTQFGKPVTLSCSQTLNHNVMYWYQQKSSQAPKLLFHYYDKDFNNEADTPDNFQSRRPNTSFCFLDIRSPGLGDTAMYLCATSRDQGIDNEQFFGPGTRLTVL.

The chain combines TRBV11-1 with TRBJ1-1; D not certain. The germline V gene has CDR1 SGHAT and CDR2 FQDESV (reference sequence). Trimming cost V 0 bases and J 1 base, with 9 bases left between them. The CDR3 has 15 residues. This chain's CDR3 is CASSLASGTNTEAFF. As DNA, the CDR3 is TGTGCCAGCAGCTTAGCATCGGGAACGAACACTGAAGCTTTCTTT.

About this clone: One end of the junction does not line up with germline, which may come from a read error. V usage is TRBV7-2 and J usage is TRBJ2-3; 13 bases fit TRBD2. CDR3 length: 16 amino acids. Germline CDR1 and CDR2: SGHTA and FQGNSA. CDR3 sequence: CASCLTSGRVTDTQYF. Written as DNA, the CDR3 is TGTGCCAGCTGCTTAACTAGCGGGAGGGTCACAGATACGCAGTATTTT.

The DNA of the CDR3 is TGTGCCAGTAGTATAAAAGGGAGCCATGGCTACACCTTC. Translation gives CASSIKGSHGYTF. V is TRBV19 and J is TRBJ1-2; D is ambiguous. V dropped 2 bases and J dropped 6 bases, with 10 bases sitting between them. Germline CDR1 LNHDA, CDR2 SQIVND (reference sequence). The CDR3 extends over 13 amino acids.

The rearrangement links TRBV21-1 to TRBJ2-3; the DNA was not compared with TRBD2, the D call given in the table. TRBV21-1 is noted as a pseudogene. The CDR3 is 18 residues long. The CDR3 reads CASSNRPPREGPTDTQYF. The DNA of the CDR3 is TGTGCCAGCAGCAATAGGCCCCCGCGGGAGGGCCCCACAGATACGCAGTATTTT.

This clone was observed a handful of times. J is TRBJ1-1 and V is TRBV2; D is unclear. There are 13 residues in the CDR3. Trimming left V 6 bases short and J 4 bases short, with 12 bases between. Looked up from germline, CDR1 is SNHLY and CDR2 is FYNNEI. The chain's CDR3 is CASRTTAGTEAFF. The CDR3 nucleotides are TGTGCCAGCAGAACCACGGCGGGCACTGAAGCTTTCTTT.

This clone was detected once. The V call is TRBV9, the J call TRBJ2-7; TRBD2 agrees at 10 bases. The CDR3 has 14 amino acids. The germline CDR1 and CDR2 sequences are SGDLS and YYNGEE. Unmatched junction bases numbered 2, after V lost 5 bases and J lost 0 bases. The CDR3 spells CASSGLAASYEQYF. DNA for the CDR3: TGTGCCAGCAGTGGACTAGCGGCCTCCTACGAGCAGTACTTC.

V and J are TRBV14 and TRBJ1-2, with D perhaps TRBD1 (6 bases). Per germline, CDR1 SGHDN and CDR2 FVKESK. The CDR3 runs to 13 residues. Trimming took off 2 bases at V and 6 bases at J, with 10 bases between the two ends. CDR3 nucleotide sequence: TGTGCCAGCAGCCAAACTGGACAGAATGGCTACACCTTC. Translation: CASSQTGQNGYTF.

The chain combines TRBV27 with TRBJ2-2, with 9 bases aligning to TRBD1. V was clipped by 8 bases and J by 6 bases; unmatched bases: 7. The CDR3 totals 14 residues. In germline, CDR1 is MNHEY, CDR2 SMNVEV (reference sequence). CDR3 amino acids: CASLRDRAAGELFF. CDR3 nucleotide sequence: TGTGCCAGCCTACGGGACAGGGCCGCCGGGGAGCTGTTTTTT.

The chain combines TRBV2 with TRBJ1-5, with a possible D match to TRBD1 (6 bases). The V end lost 8 bases, the J end lost 0 bases, and 11 bases lay between the germline ends. The CDR3 sequence is 14 residues long. CDR1 is SNHLY, CDR2 FYNNEI, per germline. The DNA of the CDR3 is TGTGCCAGCGGGACAAGAAATAGCAATCAGCCCCAGCATTTT. This translates into CASGTRNSNQPQHF. Together with reference TRBV2 and TRBJ1-5, the CDR3 gives the full variable domain: EPEVTQTPSHQVTQMGQEVILRCVPISNHLYFYWYRQILGQKVEFLVSFYNNEISEKSEIFDDQFSVERPDGSNFTLKIRSTKLEDSAMYFCASGTRNSNQPQHFGDGTRLSIL.

The genes are TRBV4-2 and TRBJ1-4; no firm D call. The germline V gene encodes CDR1 LGHNA and CDR2 YNFKEQ. This CDR3 is 14 amino acids long. V lost 5 bases to trimming and J lost 3 bases, with 10 bases between them. The CDR3 DNA follows: TGTGCCAGCAGCTTGTTCGGAGCTAATGAAAAACTGTTTTTT. Translating it yields CASSLFGANEKLFF.

V usage is TRBV11-2 and J usage is TRBJ2-7; no clear D gene. The V end lost 5 bases, the J end lost 2 bases, and 13 bases lay between the germline ends. Germline V CDR1 and CDR2: SGHAT, FQNNGV. The CDR3 runs 14 residues. DNA for the CDR3: TGTGCCAGCAGCCCCTCCGGGCTCGCCTACGAGCAGTACTTC. Translated: CASSPSGLAYEQYF. Drawing the rest from reference TRBV11-2 and TRBJ2-7, the complete variable domain is EAGVAQSPRYKIIEKRQSVAFWCNPISGHATLYWYQQILGQGPKLLIQFQNNGVVDDSQLPKDRFSAERLKGVDSTLKIQPAKLEDSAVYLCASSPSGLAYEQYFGPGTRLTVT.

In the case of this clone: Here the CDR3 omits its conserved ending phenylalanine or tryptophan, so a read error is the likely source. It is unclear where the CDR3 begins or ends on the DNA, so no DNA is shown, and the CDR3 is as TCRdb lists it. This chain uses TRBV7-2 with TRBJ2-7; the listed D gene, TRBD2, was not tested against the DNA. The CDR3 is made up of 11 amino acids, end residues included. Germline V lookup: CDR1 SGHTA, CDR2 FQGNSA. This chain's CDR3 is CASSLLAGGPL.

This chain uses TRBV2 with TRBJ2-1; D not resolved. Germline V gene sequence: CDR1 SNHLY, CDR2 FYNNEI. Trimming took off 3 bases at V and 0 bases at J, with 6 bases between the two ends. The CDR3 totals 14 residues. CDR3 nucleotides: TGTGCCAGCAGTGATCGAGCCTCCTACAATGAGCAGTTCTTC. This codes for CASSDRASYNEQFF.

This clone is a singleton in its sample. The rearrangement joins TRBV28 to TRBJ2-1; weak D call: TRBD1 (5 bases). Germline loops: CDR1 MDHEN, CDR2 SYDVKM. V was clipped by 5 bases and J by 1 base, with 12 bases between them. CDR3 size: 15 residues. The CDR3 sequence: CASSRPRGSYNEQFF. The CDR3 DNA is TGTGCCAGCAGTCGACCAAGGGGTTCCTACAATGAGCAGTTCTTC.

This clone came up a few times. This rearrangement joins TRBV7-2 to TRBJ1-5, with D hard to call. Germline V gives CDR1 SGHTA, CDR2 FQGNSA. Trimming removed 5 bases at V and 6 bases at J, with 11 bases between. The CDR3 runs to 13 residues. CDR3 loop: CASSVGEGQPQHF. The CDR3, as DNA: TGTGCCAGCAGCGTCGGGGAAGGTCAGCCCCAGCATTTT.

The chain recombines TRBV18 with TRBJ1-5; no clear D gene. Germline V CDR1 and CDR2: KGHSH, LQKENI. V dropped 3 bases and J dropped 7 bases, with 13 bases sitting between them. This CDR3 region has 14 residues. In nucleotides, the CDR3 is TGTGCCAGCTCACCCTCGGTGGGTAGACAGCCCCAGCATTTT. It yields the protein CASSPSVGRQPQHF.

V gene TRBV2 combines with J gene TRBJ2-3; D call uncertain. Germline V gives CDR1 SNHLY, CDR2 FYNNEI. The CDR3 contains 14 residues. Trimming took off 1 base at V and 5 bases at J, with 10 bases between the two ends. CDR3 protein: CASSEVGIGDTQYF. The CDR3 bases are TGTGCCAGCAGTGAAGTGGGAATTGGAGATACGCAGTATTTT.

In this sample, this clone turned up many times. This chain joins TRBV6-4 and TRBJ2-2; D could derive from TRBD1 or TRBD2 (6 bases each). Germline CDR1 MRHNA, CDR2 SNTAGT. The CDR3 is 17 amino acids. With 5 bases removed from V and 2 bases from J, the gap between germline ends came to 18 bases. The CDR3 bases are TGTGCCAGCAGTCCGCAGGGGAACGGGGGAAACACCGGGGAGCTGTTTTTT. This encodes CASSPQGNGGNTGELFF.